These T cell receptor beta chains were read from a single sample in a study of Ad26.COV2.S vaccination and SARS-CoV-2 variants. Profiling relied on immunoSEQ multiplex PCR, and the TCRdb table lists in-frame clones only, not all of them. The top ten hold 3.5% of the sample, which has some 390,000 clones, approximately 91% seen once. The material was peripheral blood, obtained in a trial of Ad26.COV2.S vaccine versus placebo. The receptors come from a person between 18 and 65 years old who received the Ad26.COV2.S COVID-19 vaccine or a placebo. Both conserved end residues are part of each CDR3. Fields, in order: V gene, J gene, CDR3 protein.

V gene: TRBV3-1/TRBV3-2; J gene: TRBJ1-4; CDR3 protein: CASSRGVNEKLFF
V gene: TRBV6-1; J gene: TRBJ1-1; CDR3 protein: CASSETPTGVGEAFF
V gene: TRBV3-1/TRBV3-2; J gene: TRBJ1-3; CDR3 protein: CASSQVTGALGNTIYF
V gene: TRBV6-5; J gene: TRBJ1-3; CDR3 protein: CASSYQKMGNTIYF
V gene: TRBV12-3/TRBV12-4; J gene: TRBJ2-5; CDR3 protein: CASTKTGKETQYF
V gene: TRBV12-5; J gene: TRBJ2-1; CDR3 protein: CASGLVQVGTNEQFF
V gene: TRBV21-1; J gene: TRBJ2-7; CDR3 protein: CASSKVDRGSSEGQYF
V gene: TRBV4-1; J gene: TRBJ2-7; CDR3 protein: CASSQEGTVWGQYF
V gene: TRBV25-1; J gene: TRBJ1-3; CDR3 protein: CASSDHHTGFGNTIYF
V gene: TRBV11-2; J gene: TRBJ1-5; CDR3 protein: CASSLGAGYNQPQHF
V gene: TRBV9; J gene: TRBJ1-1; CDR3 protein: CASSPGTDNTEAFF
V gene: TRBV13; J gene: TRBJ2-1; CDR3 protein: CASSLDGGNNEQFF
V gene: TRBV5-1; J gene: TRBJ2-5; CDR3 protein: CASSLGVQETQYF
V gene: TRBV4-1; J gene: TRBJ1-1; CDR3 protein: CASSQVGGGTEAFF
V gene: TRBV11-2; J gene: TRBJ2-5; CDR3 protein: CASSLDETQYF
V gene: TRBV5-8; J gene: TRBJ2-1; CDR3 protein: CASSPGGAIYNEQFF
V gene: TRBV5-1; J gene: TRBJ1-2; CDR3 protein: CASSLPGTGNGYTF
V gene: TRBV5-1; J gene: TRBJ1-1; CDR3 protein: CASSSTGIHTEAFF